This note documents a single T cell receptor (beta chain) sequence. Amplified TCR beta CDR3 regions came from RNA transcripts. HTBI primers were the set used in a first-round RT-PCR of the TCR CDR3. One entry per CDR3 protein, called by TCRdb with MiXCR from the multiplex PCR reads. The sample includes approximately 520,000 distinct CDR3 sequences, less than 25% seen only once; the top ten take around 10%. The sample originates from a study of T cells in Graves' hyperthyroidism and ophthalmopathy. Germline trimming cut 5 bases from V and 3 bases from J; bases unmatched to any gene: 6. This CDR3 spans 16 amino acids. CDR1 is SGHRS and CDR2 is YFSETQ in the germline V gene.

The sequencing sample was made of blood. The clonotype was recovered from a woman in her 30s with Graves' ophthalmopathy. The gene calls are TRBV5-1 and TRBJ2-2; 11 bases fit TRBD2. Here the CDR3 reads CASSLAGGTDTGELFF. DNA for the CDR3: TGCGCCAGCAGTCTAGCGGGGGGAACGGACACCGGGGAGCTGTTTTTT.